Listed below are T cell receptor beta chains from one sample, sequenced in a study of T cell changes during pregnancy in multiple sclerosis. Assay used: immunoSEQ multiplex PCR; TCRdb lists only in-frame clones, some missing. Of almost 40,000 clones listed, about 90% were seen once; the top ten hold under 0.75%. Sequencing was performed on CD4+ T cells from peripheral blood mononuclear cells, taken in the second trimester of pregnancy. These receptors were taken from a female donor in good health, enrolled as a control in a pregnancy study. CDR3s include the opening cysteine and the closing phenylalanine or tryptophan. Fields, in order: J gene, V gene, CDR3 protein.

j_gene: TRBJ2-7; v_gene: TRBV30; CDR3aa: CAWRARDRIEQYF
j_gene: TRBJ2-7; v_gene: TRBV6-4; CDR3aa: CASSDSNRGYEQYF
j_gene: TRBJ2-2; v_gene: TRBV5-6; CDR3aa: CASSLETANTGELFF
j_gene: TRBJ1-2; v_gene: TRBV4-3; CDR3aa: CASRGTGADGYTF
j_gene: TRBJ2-5; v_gene: TRBV11-2; CDR3aa: CASSIGTAKETQYF
j_gene: TRBJ1-1; v_gene: TRBV2; CDR3aa: CAKGQEAFF
j_gene: TRBJ1-1; v_gene: TRBV19; CDR3aa: CASSIDPNRGAFF
j_gene: TRBJ2-7; v_gene: TRBV6-6; CDR3aa: CASSYPARDSTYEQYF
j_gene: TRBJ1-1; v_gene: TRBV6-5; CDR3aa: CASSSGQVSDTEAFF
j_gene: TRBJ1-6; v_gene: TRBV6-5; CDR3aa: CASSRTGDNSPLHF
j_gene: TRBJ1-3; v_gene: TRBV29-1; CDR3aa: CSVDRRGDGNTIYF
j_gene: TRBJ1-2; v_gene: TRBV27; CDR3aa: CASSLFPTGGRADGYTF
j_gene: TRBJ2-7; v_gene: TRBV15; CDR3aa: CATSREQVTYEQYF
j_gene: TRBJ2-1; v_gene: TRBV5-6; CDR3aa: CASSLSRGGLRQFF
j_gene: TRBJ1-1; v_gene: TRBV5-1; CDR3aa: CASSLGDRDAEAFF
j_gene: TRBJ2-7; v_gene: TRBV19; CDR3aa: CASRLPGQLREQYF
j_gene: TRBJ1-3; v_gene: TRBV7-9; CDR3aa: CASSLRDTIYF
j_gene: TRBJ2-7; v_gene: TRBV5-8; CDR3aa: CASSFDRDHEQYF
j_gene: TRBJ1-2; v_gene: TRBV29-1; CDR3aa: CSVDSYGYTF
j_gene: TRBJ2-2; v_gene: TRBV5-6; CDR3aa: CASSFGTGLSGELFF
j_gene: TRBJ1-2; v_gene: TRBV13; CDR3aa: CASSTLLQGPLHYGYTF
j_gene: TRBJ2-4; v_gene: TRBV12-5; CDR3aa: CASGSGVGDKNIQYF
j_gene: TRBJ2-5; v_gene: TRBV6-5; CDR3aa: CASSYQAGGIQETQYF
j_gene: TRBJ2-1; v_gene: TRBV6-5; CDR3aa: CASSRPGTGAEQFF
j_gene: TRBJ2-5; v_gene: TRBV27; CDR3aa: CASRRRTGTGGSVRETQYF